Given below is one T cell receptor beta chain in context. This specimen belongs to a study of shared clonotypes between healthy human individuals. In the original processing: Junction-only sequences without quality scores came from ImmunoSEQ, so filtering differed. The assay was immunoSEQ multiplex PCR, and TCRdb's table has in-frame clones only and misses some. V, J and clone size derive from that table, while D and trimming were established from the DNA sequence. The table shows 2,500,000 or so clones, with roughly 92% occurring only once. This CDR3 region has 15 residues. The germline CDR1 and CDR2 sequences are MNHEY and SVGAGI. Trimming at V came to 6 bases and at J to 2 bases, leaving 5 bases not matched to a gene.

The TCR sequence derives from a man aged 18 to 35 in good health. The V and J genes are TRBV6-5 and TRBJ2-4; 9 positions match TRBD2. Material: naive CD4+ T cells sorted from blood. Stated subset: CD45RA+ positively selected. CDR3 sequence: CASRRGGVTKNIQYF. As DNA, the CDR3 is TGTGCCAGCAGGCGCGGGGGGGTAACCAAAAACATTCAGTACTTC.